The clone carrying this TCR beta chain was counted a few times. This entry belongs to a study of blood T cell repertoires in COVID-19. The overall study: The samples span acute and convalescent COVID-19 from the United States, Italy and Spain. T cells, B-cell-depleted T cells, or PBMCs provided the cDNA or gDNA that served as material.

This CDR3 region has 15 residues. V lost 2 bases, J lost 8 bases, and 10 bases stayed unmatched. Germline loops: CDR1 SQVTM, CDR2 ANQGSEA. As processed by the authors: Amplification of reference gene primers provided the estimated nucleated cell counts. The data were produced by immunoSEQ multiplex PCR, yet TCRdb's version contains in-frame clones alone and is incomplete. V and J calls and clone size are given by that table; D and trimming were obtained from the DNA. The sample has approximately 140,000 clones, 88% seen once. The V call is TRBV29-1, the J call TRBJ1-4; TRBD1 matches at 8 bases. The source of this sequence is a woman aged 60-75 years with acute or convalescent COVID-19. The material sequenced was peripheral blood. The CDR3 DNA sequence: TGCAGCGTTGAATTAGCGGACAGGGCAGGAGAAAAACTGTTTTTT. Protein product: CSVELADRAGEKLFF.